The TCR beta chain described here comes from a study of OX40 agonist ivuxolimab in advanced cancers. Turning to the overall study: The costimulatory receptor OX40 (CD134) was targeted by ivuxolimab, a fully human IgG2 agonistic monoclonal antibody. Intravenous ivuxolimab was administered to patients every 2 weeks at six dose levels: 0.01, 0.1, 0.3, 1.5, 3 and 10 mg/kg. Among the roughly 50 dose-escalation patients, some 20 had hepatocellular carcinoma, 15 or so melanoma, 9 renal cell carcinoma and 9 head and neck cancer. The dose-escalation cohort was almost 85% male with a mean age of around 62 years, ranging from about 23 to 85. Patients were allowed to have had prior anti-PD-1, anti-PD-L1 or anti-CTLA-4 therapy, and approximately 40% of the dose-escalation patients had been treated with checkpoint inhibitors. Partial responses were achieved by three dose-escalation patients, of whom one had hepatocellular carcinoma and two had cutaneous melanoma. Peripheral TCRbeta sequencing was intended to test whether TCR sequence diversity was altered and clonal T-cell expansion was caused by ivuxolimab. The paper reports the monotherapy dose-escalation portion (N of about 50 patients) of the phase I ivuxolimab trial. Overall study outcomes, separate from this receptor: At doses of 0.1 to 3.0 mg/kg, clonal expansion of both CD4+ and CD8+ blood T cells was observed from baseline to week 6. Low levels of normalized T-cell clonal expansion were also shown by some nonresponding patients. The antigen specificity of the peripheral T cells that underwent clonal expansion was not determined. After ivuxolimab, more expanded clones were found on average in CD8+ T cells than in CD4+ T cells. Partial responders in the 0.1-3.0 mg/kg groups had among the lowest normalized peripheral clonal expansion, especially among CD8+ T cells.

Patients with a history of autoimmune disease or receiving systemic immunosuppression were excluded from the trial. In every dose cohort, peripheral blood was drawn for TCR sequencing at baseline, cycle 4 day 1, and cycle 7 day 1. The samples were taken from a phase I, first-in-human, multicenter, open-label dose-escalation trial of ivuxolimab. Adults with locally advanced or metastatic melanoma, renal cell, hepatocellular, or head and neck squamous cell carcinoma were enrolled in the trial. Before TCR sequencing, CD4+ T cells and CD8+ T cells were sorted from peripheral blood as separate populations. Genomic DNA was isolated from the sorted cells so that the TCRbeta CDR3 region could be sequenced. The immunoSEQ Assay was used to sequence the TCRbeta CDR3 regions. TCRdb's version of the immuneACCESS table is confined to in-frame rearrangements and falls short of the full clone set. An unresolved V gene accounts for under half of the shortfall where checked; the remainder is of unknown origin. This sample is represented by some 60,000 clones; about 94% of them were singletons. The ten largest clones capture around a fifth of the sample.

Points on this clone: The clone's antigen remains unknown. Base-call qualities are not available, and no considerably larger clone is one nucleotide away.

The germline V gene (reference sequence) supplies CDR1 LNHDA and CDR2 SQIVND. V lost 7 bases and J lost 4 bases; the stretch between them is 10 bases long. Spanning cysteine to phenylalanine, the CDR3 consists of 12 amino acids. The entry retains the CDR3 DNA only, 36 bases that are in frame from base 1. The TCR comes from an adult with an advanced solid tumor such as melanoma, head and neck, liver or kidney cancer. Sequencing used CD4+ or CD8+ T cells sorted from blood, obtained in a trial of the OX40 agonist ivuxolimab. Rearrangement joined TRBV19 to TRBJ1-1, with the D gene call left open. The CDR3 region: CASTLGSTEAFF. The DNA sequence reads TGTGCCAGTACCCTGGGGAGCACTGAAGCTTTCTTT.